This TCR beta chain was sequenced in a study of cytotoxic CD8 clonotypes in ibrutinib-treated CLL. With regard to this clone: Its antigen remains unknown.

Study-wide findings and caveats: In comparison with age-matched healthy donors, baseline clonality was higher and tracked circulating CD8+ T-cell counts.

TCRdb keeps only in-frame clones here, not all; method: immunoSEQ multiplex PCR. The sample lists about 200,000 clones, 79% seen once, with roughly 10% in the top ten. Trimming removed 7 bases from V and 7 bases from J; junction bases left unmatched: 9. Germline loops: CDR1 ENHRY, CDR2 SYGVKD. This CDR3 is 14 amino acids long. This specimen was PBMCs, taken after 12 months of ibrutinib treatment. This chain connects TRBV10-3 to TRBJ1-2; 10 positions agree with TRBD1. This clonotype was sampled from a human donor with chronic lymphocytic leukemia. The CDR3 sequence is CAIISGTGEGGYTF. The CDR3 nucleotides read TGTGCCATCATCTCCGGGACAGGGGAAGGTGGCTACACCTTC.